Below, one TCR beta chain is given with its context. The sample is drawn from a study of T-cell reconstitution after alpha-beta-depleted transplantation in children. The CDR3 has 15 amino acids. V shed 3 bases and J shed 0 bases, with 9 bases lying between them. Germline CDR1 and CDR2: SQVTM and ANQGSEA. It was with unique molecular identifiers that the TCRbeta library was prepared. TCRdb processed the PCR reads anew with MiXCR; each CDR3 protein has one entry. The table lists 380,000 or so distinct CDR3 sequences, 10% to 15% of them singletons, with around 4.1% in the top ten. Sequenced material: PBMCs, taken from the stem cell graft. This sequence originates from a human donor who donated a stem cell graft to a child with Fanconi anemia. V and J are TRBV29-1 and TRBJ2-6; the D is unclear. The CDR3, as DNA: TGCAGCGTTGACGTCGGCCACTCTGGGGCCAACGTCCTGACTTTC. Residues: CSVDVGHSGANVLTF.